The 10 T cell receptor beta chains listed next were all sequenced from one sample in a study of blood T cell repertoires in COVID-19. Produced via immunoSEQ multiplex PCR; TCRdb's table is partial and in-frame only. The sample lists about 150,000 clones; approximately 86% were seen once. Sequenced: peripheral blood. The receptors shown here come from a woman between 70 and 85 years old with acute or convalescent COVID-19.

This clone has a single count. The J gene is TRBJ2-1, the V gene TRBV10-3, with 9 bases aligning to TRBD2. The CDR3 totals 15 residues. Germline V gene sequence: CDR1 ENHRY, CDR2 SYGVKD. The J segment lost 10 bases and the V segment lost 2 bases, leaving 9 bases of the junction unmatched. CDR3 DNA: TGTGCCATCAGTGAGCAGGCGGGGGGGCGTATAGAGCAGTTCTTC. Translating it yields CAISEQAGGRIEQFF.

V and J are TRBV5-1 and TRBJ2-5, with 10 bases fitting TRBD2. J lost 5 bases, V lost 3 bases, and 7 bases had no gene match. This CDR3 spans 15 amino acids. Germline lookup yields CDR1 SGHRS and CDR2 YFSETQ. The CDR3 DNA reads TGCGCCAGCAGCTCTCTAGCGGGGGTTGAGGAGACCCAGTACTTC. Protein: CASSSLAGVEETQYF.

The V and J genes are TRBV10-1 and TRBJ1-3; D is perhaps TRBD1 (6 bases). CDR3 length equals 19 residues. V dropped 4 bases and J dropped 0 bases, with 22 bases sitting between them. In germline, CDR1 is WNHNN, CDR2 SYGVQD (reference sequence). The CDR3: CASSARGAHYFYSGNTIYF. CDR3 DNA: TGCGCCAGCAGTGCCCGGGGGGCCCACTACTTCTACTCTGGAAACACCATATATTTT.

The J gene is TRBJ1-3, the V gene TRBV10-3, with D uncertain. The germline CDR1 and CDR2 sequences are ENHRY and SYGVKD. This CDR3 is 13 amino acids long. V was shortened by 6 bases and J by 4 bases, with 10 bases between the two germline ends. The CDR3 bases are TGTGCCATCAGCCCGGGATTCGGAAACACCATATATTTT. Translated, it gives CAISPGFGNTIYF.

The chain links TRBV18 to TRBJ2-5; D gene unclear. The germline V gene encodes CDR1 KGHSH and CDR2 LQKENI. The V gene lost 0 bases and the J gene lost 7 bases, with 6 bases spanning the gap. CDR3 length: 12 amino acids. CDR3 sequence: CASSPPTGTQYF. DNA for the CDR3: TGTGCCAGCTCACCACCGACTGGGACCCAGTACTTC.

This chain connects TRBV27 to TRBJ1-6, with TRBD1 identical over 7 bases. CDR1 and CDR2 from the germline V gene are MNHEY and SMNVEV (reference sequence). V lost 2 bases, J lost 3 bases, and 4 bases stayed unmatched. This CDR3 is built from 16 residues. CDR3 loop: CASSLTGTVYNSPLHF. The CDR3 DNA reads TGTGCCAGCAGTTTAACCGGGACAGTCTATAATTCACCCCTCCACTTT.

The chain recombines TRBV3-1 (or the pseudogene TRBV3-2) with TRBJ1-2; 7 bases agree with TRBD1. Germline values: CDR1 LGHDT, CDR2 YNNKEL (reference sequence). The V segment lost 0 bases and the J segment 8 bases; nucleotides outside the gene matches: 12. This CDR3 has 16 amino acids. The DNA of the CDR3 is TGTGCCAGCAGCCAAGATCTGGCAGGGGGTGGGGGCGGCTACACCTTC. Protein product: CASSQDLAGGGGGYTF.

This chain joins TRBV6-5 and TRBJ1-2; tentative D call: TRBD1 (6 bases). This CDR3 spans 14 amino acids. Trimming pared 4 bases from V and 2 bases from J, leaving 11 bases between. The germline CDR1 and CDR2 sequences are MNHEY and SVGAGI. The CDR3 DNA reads TGTGCCAGCAGTTCTACCACAGGGAACTATGGCTACACCTTC. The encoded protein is CASSSTTGNYGYTF.

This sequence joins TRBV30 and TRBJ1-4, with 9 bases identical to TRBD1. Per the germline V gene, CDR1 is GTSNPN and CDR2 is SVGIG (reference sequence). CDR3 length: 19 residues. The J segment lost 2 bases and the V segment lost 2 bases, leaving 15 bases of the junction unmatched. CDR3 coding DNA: TGTGCCTGGAGTAAGACCGGGACAGGGATGAGACGGACTAATGAAAAACTGTTTTTT. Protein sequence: CAWSKTGTGMRRTNEKLFF.

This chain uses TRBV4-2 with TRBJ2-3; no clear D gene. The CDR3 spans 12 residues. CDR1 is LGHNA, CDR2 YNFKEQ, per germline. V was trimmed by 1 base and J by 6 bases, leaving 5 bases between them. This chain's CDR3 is CASSQGADTQYF. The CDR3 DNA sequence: TGTGCCAGCAGCCAAGGGGCGGATACGCAGTATTTT.